This T cell receptor (beta chain) comes out of a study of blood T cell repertoires in COVID-19. Whole-study context: Sites in the United States, Italy and Spain provided acute and convalescent COVID-19 samples. The analysed material was cDNA or gDNA that came from T cells, B-cell-depleted T cells, or PBMCs.

V was pared by 7 bases and J by 2 bases, with 11 bases of the junction left unmatched. The CDR3 covers 15 residues. CDR1 is MNHEY, CDR2 SVGAGI, per germline. Original processing methods: Reference gene primer amplification gave nucleated cell count estimates. Only in-frame clones appear in the TCRdb table, and some are missing; sequencing was by immunoSEQ multiplex PCR. The V and J calls and the clone size are those of that table, but D and trimming were determined from the DNA. The repertoire holds 200,000 or so clones, with approximately 91% as singletons. This clone was seen only a few times. The sample taken for sequencing was peripheral blood. The chain uses TRBV6-5 and TRBJ2-7, with 7 positions matching TRBD1. The TCR sequence derives from a man between 60 and 70 years old who had recovered from COVID-19. The chain's CDR3 is CASKVTRTGAYEQYF. DNA of the CDR3: TGTGCCAGCAAGGTTACAAGGACAGGAGCCTACGAGCAGTACTTC.